Listed here are 2 T cell receptor beta chains from one sample, sequenced in a study of beta chain features in type 1 diabetes (dated 2018 in TCRdb). The library was prepared using the immunoSEQ multiplex PCR assay. The High Capacity cDNA Reverse Transcription Kit was used to reverse transcribe all of the isolated RNA, meaning that expressed TCRB transcripts were what got sequenced. What TCRdb holds here is the immuneACCESS table cut down to in-frame rearrangements. Part of the clones is not present; checked against another copy, under half of the missing clones reflect an unresolved V gene, and the others are unexplained. The sample table contains nearly 350,000 clones; only one count was recorded for 6.5% to 10% of them. Around 0.45% of the sample is in the top ten clones. The sequencing input was central memory CD4+ T cells from blood. These receptors were taken from a woman younger than 35 in good health.

V usage is TRBV2 and J usage is TRBJ1-1, with 9 bases matching TRBD1. V shed 6 bases, J shed 4 bases, and the junction held 6 bases outside the gene matches. The CDR3 has 14 residues. Germline lookup yields CDR1 SNHLY and CDR2 FYNNEI. The CDR3, as DNA: TGTGCCAGCAGGAGGACAGGGGTTCGCACTGAAGCTTTCTTT. It specifies CASRRTGVRTEAFF. The full variable domain, its missing parts supplied by reference TRBV2 and TRBJ1-1, is EPEVTQTPSHQVTQMGQEVILRCVPISNHLYFYWYRQILGQKVEFLVSFYNNEISEKSEIFDDQFSVERPDGSNFTLKIRSTKLEDSAMYFCASRRTGVRTEAFFGQGTRLTVV.

This clone was detected only a few times. A single base separates this from a much larger clone, so it may be a read error. The DNA for the CDR3 is TGTGCCAGCAGCTTGGAACGGCAGAACACTGAAGCTTTCTTT. It translates to CASSLERQNTEAFF. The chain has TRBV5-6 and TRBJ1-1; D uncertain. Trimming left V 0 bases short and J 1 base short, with 7 bases between. From germline, CDR1 is SGHDT and CDR2 YYEEEE. This CDR3 contains 14 residues. The full variable domain, completed using reference TRBV5-6 and TRBJ1-1, is DAGVTQSPTHLIKTRGQQVTLRCSPKSGHDTVSWYQQALGQGPQFIFQYYEEEERQRGNFPDRFSGHQFPNYSSELNVNALLLGDSALYLCASSLERQNTEAFFGQGTRLTVV.